The 7 T cell receptor beta chains below were found in one sample sequenced in a study of T cells after somatic rescue of genetic block. Libraries were prepared by immunoSEQ multiplex PCR; TCRdb keeps only in-frame clonotypes and omits some of them. The repertoire holds some 12,000 clones, with roughly two thirds as singletons. Sequencing input: peripheral blood mononuclear cells (PBMCs). These receptors came from a boy younger than 18.

The V and J genes are TRBV7-3 and TRBJ2-1; 11 bases line up with TRBD2. The CDR3 spans 17 residues. V trimming: 5 bases; J trimming: 7 bases; junction bases outside the gene matches: 13. Germline CDR1 reads SGHTA; CDR2 reads FQGTGA. Here the CDR3 DNA reads TGTGCCAGCAGCGTTGGGACTAGCGGACCTTTTTCGAATGAGCAGTTCTTC. As protein: CASSVGTSGPFSNEQFF.

The chain links TRBV4-1 to TRBJ2-7; no clear D. Germline values: CDR1 MGHRA, CDR2 YSYEKL. This CDR3 contains 15 residues. Between the trimmed V and J ends, which lost 0 bases and 3 bases, there was a span of 12 bases. The CDR3 DNA reads TGCGCCAGCAGCCAAGACATCCGCAGCCTCTACGAGCAGTACTTC. This sequence encodes CASSQDIRSLYEQYF.

J is TRBJ2-6 and V is TRBV6-5; possible D gene TRBD1, 5 bases. Trimming pared 5 bases from V and 1 base from J, leaving 9 bases between. Looked up from germline, CDR1 is MNHEY and CDR2 is SVGAGI. This CDR3 spans 15 amino acids. CDR3: CASSGRVSGANVLTF. CDR3 DNA sequence: TGTGCCAGCAGTGGCAGGGTATCTGGGGCCAACGTCCTGACTTTC.

The V call is TRBV28, the J call TRBJ2-1; D is unresolved. The CDR3 is made up of 11 amino acids. Germline assignment: CDR1 MDHEN and CDR2 SYDVKM. V lost 10 bases, J lost 14 bases, and 18 bases lay in between. The CDR3 nucleotides read TGTGCCACGCGTCCGCAGGAGTGGGAGTTCTTC. Protein: CATRPQEWEFF.

The rearrangement uses TRBV2 and TRBJ2-2; D remains unclear. The germline gives CDR1 SNHLY, CDR2 FYNNEI. Trimming stripped 6 bases from V and 7 bases from J, with 18 bases between. The CDR3 spans 15 residues. CDR3 sequence reads: CASSDPGAVDGELFF. The CDR3 DNA reads TGTGCCAGCAGCGACCCAGGAGCCGTGGACGGGGAGCTGTTTTTT.

The chain links TRBV5-1 to TRBJ2-2, with 10 nucleotides matching TRBD1. This CDR3 has 17 residues. Germline V gene lookup returns CDR1 SGHRS and CDR2 YFSETQ. Unmatched junction bases numbered 13, after V lost 6 bases and J lost 5 bases. CDR3 loop: CASTLFYGQGVTGELFF. The CDR3 region has the DNA TGCGCCAGCACCCTTTTTTATGGACAGGGGGTTACCGGGGAGCTGTTTTTT.

CDR3 sequence: CDSDRAYEQYF. The CDR3 DNA reads TGTGACTCGGACAGGGCCTACGAGCAGTACTTC. This sequence joins TRBV19 and TRBJ2-7; TRBD1 aligns across 8 bases. Germline CDR1 LNHDA, CDR2 SQIVND (reference sequence). The CDR3 covers 11 residues.